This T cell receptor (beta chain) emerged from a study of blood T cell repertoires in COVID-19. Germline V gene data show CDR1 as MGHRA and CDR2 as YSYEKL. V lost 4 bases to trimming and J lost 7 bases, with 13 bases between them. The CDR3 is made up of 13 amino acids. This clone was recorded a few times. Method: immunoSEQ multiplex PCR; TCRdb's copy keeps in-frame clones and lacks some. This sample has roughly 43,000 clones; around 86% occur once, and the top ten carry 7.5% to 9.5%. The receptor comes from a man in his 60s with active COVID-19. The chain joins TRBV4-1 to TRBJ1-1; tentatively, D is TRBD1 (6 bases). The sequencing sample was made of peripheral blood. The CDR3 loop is CASSRGQLDEAFF. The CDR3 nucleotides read TGCGCCAGCAGCCGAGGACAGCTAGATGAAGCTTTCTTT.